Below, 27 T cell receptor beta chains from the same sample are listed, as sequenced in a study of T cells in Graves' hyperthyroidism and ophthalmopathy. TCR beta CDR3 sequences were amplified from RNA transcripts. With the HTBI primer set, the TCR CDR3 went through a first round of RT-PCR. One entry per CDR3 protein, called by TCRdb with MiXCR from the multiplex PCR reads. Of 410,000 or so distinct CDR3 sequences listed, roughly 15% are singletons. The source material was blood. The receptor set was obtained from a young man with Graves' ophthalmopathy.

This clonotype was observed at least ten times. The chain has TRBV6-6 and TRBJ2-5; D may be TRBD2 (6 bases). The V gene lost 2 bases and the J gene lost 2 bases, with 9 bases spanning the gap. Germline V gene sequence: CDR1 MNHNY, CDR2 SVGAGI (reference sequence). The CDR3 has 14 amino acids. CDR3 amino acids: CASSYGGEQETQYF. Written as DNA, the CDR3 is TGTGCCAGCAGTTACGGCGGGGAGCAAGAGACCCAGTACTTC.

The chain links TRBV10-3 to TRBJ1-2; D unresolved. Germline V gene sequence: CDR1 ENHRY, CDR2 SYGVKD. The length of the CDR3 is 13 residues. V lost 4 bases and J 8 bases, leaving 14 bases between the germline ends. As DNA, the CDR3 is TGTGCCATCAGTGGGACGGACGAGAAAGGCTACACCTTC. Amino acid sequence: CAISGTDEKGYTF.

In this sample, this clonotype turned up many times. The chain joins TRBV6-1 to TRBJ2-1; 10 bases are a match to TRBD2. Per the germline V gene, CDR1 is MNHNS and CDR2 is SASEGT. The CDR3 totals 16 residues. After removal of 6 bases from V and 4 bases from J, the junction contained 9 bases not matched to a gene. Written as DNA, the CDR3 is TGTGCCAGCAGAGATACCGGGACTAGCGTATACAATGAGCAGTTCTTC. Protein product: CASRDTGTSVYNEQFF.

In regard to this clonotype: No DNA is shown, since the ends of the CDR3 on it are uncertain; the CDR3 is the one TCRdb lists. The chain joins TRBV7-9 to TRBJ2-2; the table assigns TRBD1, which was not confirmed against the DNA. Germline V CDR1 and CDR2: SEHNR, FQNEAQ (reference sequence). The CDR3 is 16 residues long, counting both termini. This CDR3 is CASSFGPGQNTGELFF.

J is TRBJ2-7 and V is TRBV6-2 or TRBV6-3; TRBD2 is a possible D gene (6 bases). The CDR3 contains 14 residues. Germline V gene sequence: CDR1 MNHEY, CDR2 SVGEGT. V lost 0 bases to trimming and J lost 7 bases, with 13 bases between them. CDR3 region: CASSYSIPGVEQYF. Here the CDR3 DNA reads TGTGCCAGCAGTTACTCGATCCCGGGGGTAGAGCAGTACTTC.

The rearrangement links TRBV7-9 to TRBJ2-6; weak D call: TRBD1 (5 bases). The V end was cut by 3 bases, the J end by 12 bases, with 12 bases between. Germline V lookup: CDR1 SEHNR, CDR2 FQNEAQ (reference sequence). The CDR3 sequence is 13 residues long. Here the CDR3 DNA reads TGTGCCAGCAGCTTGATCACCGACAGCGTCCTGACTTTC. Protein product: CASSLITDSVLTF.

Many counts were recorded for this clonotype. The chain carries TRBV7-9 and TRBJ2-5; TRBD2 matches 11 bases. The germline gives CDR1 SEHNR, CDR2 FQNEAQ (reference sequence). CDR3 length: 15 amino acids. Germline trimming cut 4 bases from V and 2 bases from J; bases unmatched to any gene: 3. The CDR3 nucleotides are TGTGCCAGCAGCTATCTAGCGGGGGGACAAGAGACCCAGTACTTC. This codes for CASSYLAGGQETQYF.

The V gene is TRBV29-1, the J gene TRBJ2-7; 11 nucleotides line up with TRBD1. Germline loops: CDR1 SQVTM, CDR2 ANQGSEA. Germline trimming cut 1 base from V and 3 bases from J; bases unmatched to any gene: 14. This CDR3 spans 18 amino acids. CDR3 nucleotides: TGCAGCGTTGAAGGATGGACAGGGGGCGGCGGGAGGATCTACGAGCAGTACTTC. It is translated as CSVEGWTGGGGRIYEQYF.

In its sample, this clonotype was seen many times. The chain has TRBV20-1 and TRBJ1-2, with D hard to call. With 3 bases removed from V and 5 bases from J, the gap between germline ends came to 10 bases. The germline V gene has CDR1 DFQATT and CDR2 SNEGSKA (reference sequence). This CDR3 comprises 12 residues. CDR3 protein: CSASYRQYGYTF. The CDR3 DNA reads TGCAGTGCTAGCTACAGACAATATGGCTACACCTTC.

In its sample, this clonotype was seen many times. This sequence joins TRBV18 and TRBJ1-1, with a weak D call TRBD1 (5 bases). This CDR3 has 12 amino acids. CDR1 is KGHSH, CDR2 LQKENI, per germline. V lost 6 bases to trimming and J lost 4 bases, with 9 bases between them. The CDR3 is CASSEGITEAFF. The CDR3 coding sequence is TGTGCCAGCTCGGAGGGGATCACTGAAGCTTTCTTT.

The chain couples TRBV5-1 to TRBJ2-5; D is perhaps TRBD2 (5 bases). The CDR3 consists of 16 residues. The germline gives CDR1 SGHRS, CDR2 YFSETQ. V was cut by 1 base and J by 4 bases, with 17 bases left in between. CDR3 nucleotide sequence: TGCGCCAGCAGCTTGACCCCGGCTAGCCAGCCAGAGACCCAGTACTTC. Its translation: CASSLTPASQPETQYF.

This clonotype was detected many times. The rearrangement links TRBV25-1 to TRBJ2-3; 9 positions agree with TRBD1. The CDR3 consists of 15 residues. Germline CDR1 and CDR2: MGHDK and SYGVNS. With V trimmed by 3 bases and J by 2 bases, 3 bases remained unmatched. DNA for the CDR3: TGTGCCAGCAGTGACGGACAGGGGTACACAGATACGCAGTATTTT. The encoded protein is CASSDGQGYTDTQYF.

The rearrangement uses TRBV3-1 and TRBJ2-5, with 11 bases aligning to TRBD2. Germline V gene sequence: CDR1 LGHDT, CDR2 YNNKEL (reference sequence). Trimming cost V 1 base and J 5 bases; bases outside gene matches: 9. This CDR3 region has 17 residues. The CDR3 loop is CASSQVPGLADGETQYF. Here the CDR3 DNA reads TGTGCCAGCAGCCAAGTTCCGGGACTAGCGGATGGGGAGACCCAGTACTTC.

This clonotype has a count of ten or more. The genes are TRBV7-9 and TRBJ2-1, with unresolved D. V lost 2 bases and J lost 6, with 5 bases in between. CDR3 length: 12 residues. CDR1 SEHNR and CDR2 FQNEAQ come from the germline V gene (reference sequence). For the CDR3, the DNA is TGTGCCAGCAGCTTATGGAGCAATGAGCAGTTCTTC. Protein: CASSLWSNEQFF.

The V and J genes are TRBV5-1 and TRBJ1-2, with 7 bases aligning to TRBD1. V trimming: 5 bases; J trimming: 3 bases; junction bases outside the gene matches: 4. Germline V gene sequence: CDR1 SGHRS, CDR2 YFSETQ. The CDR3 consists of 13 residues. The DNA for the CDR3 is TGCGCCAGCAGACTAGGGGGCGACTATGGCTACACCTTC. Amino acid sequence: CASRLGGDYGYTF.

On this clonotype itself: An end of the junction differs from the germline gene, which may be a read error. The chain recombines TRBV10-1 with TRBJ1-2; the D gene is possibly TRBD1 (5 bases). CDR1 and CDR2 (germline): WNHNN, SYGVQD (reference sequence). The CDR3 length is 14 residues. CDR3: CVSSEGRENYGYTF. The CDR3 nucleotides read TGCGTCAGCAGTGAGGGACGAGAGAACTATGGCTACACCTTC.

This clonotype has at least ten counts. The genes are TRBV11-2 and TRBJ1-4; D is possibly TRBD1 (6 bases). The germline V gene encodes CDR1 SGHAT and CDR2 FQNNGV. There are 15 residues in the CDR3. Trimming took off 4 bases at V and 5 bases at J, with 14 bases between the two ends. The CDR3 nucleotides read TGTGCCAGCAGCTCGAGCCAGGGGCGAAATGAAAAACTGTTTTTT. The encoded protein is CASSSSQGRNEKLFF. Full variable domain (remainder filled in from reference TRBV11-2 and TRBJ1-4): EAGVAQSPRYKIIEKRQSVAFWCNPISGHATLYWYQQILGQGPKLLIQFQNNGVVDDSQLPKDRFSAERLKGVDSTLKIQPAKLEDSAVYLCASSSSQGRNEKLFFGSGTQLSVL.

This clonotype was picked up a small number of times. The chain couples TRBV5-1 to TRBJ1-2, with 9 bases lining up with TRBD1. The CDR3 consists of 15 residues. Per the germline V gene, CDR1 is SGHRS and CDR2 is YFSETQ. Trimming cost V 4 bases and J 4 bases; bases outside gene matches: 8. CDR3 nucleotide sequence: TGCGCCAGCAGCCGGGACAGGGATGGAGGCTATGGCTACACCTTC. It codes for CASSRDRDGGYGYTF.

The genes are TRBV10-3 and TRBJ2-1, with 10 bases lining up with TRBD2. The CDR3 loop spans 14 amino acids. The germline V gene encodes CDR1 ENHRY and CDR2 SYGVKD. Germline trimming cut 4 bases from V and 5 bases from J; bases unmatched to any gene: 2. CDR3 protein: CAISASGSDNEQFF. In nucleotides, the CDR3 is TGTGCCATCAGTGCTAGCGGGAGTGACAATGAGCAGTTCTTC.

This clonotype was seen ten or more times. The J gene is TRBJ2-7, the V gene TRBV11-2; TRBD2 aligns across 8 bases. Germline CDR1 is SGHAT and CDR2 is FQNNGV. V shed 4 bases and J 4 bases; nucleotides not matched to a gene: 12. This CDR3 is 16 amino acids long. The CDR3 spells CASSSLLGRGVYEQYF. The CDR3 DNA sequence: TGTGCCAGCAGCTCCCTTCTCGGGCGGGGGGTTTACGAGCAGTACTTC.

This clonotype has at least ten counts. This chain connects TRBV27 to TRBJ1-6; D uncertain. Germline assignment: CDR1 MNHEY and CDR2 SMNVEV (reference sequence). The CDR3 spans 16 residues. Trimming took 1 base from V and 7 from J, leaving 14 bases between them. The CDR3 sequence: CASSLYGRGLNSPLHF. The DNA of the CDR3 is TGTGCCAGCAGTTTATATGGTCGCGGCCTAAATTCACCCCTCCACTTT.

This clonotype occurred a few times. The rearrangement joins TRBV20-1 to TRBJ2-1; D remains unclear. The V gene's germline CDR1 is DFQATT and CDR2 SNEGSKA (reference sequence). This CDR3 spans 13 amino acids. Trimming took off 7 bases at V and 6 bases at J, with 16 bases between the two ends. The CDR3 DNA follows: TGCAGTGGAGGCGATCGGTTACTCAATGAGCAGTTCTTC. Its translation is CSGGDRLLNEQFF.

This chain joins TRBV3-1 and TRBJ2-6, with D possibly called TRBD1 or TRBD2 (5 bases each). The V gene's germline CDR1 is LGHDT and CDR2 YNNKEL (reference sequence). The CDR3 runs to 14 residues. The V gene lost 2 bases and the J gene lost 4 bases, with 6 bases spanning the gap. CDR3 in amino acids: CASSQRDGANVLTF. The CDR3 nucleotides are TGTGCCAGCAGCCAACGGGACGGGGCCAACGTCCTGACTTTC.

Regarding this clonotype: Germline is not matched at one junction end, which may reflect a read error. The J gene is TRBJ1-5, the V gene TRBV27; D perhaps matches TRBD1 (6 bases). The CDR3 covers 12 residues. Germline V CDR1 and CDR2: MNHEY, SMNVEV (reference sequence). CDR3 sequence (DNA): TGTGCCAGCAGTTTATATGGGGGGCCCCGGCATTTT. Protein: CASSLYGGPRHF.

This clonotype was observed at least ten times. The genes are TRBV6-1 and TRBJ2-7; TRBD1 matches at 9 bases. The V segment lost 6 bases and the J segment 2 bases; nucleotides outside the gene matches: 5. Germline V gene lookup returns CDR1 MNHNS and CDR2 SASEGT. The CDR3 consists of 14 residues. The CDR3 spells CASRAGTGTYEQYF. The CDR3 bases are TGTGCCAGCAGAGCCGGGACAGGGACCTACGAGCAGTACTTC.

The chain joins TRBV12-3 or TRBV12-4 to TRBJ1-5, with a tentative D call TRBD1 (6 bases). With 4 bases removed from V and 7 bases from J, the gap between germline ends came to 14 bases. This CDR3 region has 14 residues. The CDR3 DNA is TGTGCCAGCAGTTACAGGGTAGTGGAACAGCCCCAGCATTTT. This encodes CASSYRVVEQPQHF.

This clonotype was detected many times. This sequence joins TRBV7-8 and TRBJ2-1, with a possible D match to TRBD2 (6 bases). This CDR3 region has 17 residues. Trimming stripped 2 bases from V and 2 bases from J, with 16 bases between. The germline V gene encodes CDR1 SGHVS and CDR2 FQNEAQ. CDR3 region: CASSLTSLAGTYNEQFF. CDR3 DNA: TGTGCCAGCAGCTTAACGAGCCTTGCGGGGACCTACAATGAGCAGTTCTTC.